The text below deals with one T cell receptor (beta chain). Antigen specificity is unknown. Germline V gene sequence: CDR1 LGHNA, CDR2 YNFKEQ. Deletions cut 4 bases from V and 6 bases from J, with 16 bases between. The CDR3 totals 14 residues. The data originate from a study of identical twins. One entry per CDR3 protein, called by TCRdb with MiXCR from the 5' RACE reads. The sample gives roughly 490,000 distinct CDR3 sequences, 13% to 15% of which show up once; about 0.94% is in the top ten. Study-level results: Weaker excess twin sharing was observed in beta out-of-frame sequences. Reduced insertions were recorded for abundant cord blood beta clonotypes, with no such pattern in memory repertoires. The study found that models underestimated out-of-frame TCR alpha sharing in monozygotic twins. Partial confounding of zero-insertion analyses by invariant MAIT and iNKT cells was possible.

These sequences were also reported in another study, on yellow fever vaccine responses in identical twins.

The TCR originated in a woman between 18 and 29 years old in good health. The genes are TRBV4-2 and TRBJ2-7; no firm D call. Sequenced: CD4+ T cells sorted from blood. The chain's CDR3 is CASSPGLLSAEQYF. Here the CDR3 DNA reads TGTGCCAGCAGCCCCGGGCTACTCTCGGCCGAGCAGTACTTC.